Shown below are 28 T cell receptor beta chains from a single sample sequenced in a study of blood T cell repertoires in COVID-19. Using immunoSEQ multiplex PCR, the repertoire was profiled, and TCRdb retains in-frame clones only, with some absent. This sample yields 200,000 to 250,000 clones, of which 82% are seen a single time; 3% to 4% belongs to the top ten. Sequencing was performed on PBMCs or T cells enriched from blood (not recorded which). The source of these receptors is a woman between 55 and 75 years old who had recovered from COVID-19.

The rearrangement joins TRBV29-1 to TRBJ1-2; D uncertain. Trimming cost V 1 base and J 0 bases, with 9 bases left between them. CDR3 length equals 14 residues. Germline loops: CDR1 SQVTM, CDR2 ANQGSEA. The CDR3 region has the DNA TGCAGCGTTGAAGCCATCAATTCTAACTATGGCTACACCTTC. Translating gives CSVEAINSNYGYTF.

This clone was seen once. The V and J genes are TRBV19 and TRBJ2-7, with a weak D call TRBD1 (5 bases). The germline V and J ends were trimmed by 3 bases and 6 bases, with 12 bases remaining between them. Per germline, CDR1 LNHDA and CDR2 SQIVND (reference sequence). The CDR3 is 13 residues long. CDR3: CASSIQGSSEQYF. In DNA, the CDR3 is TGTGCCAGTAGTATCCAGGGATCTTCCGAGCAGTACTTC.

This clone has more than one count but fewer than ten. CDR3 protein: CASSPGTGINEKLFF. DNA of the CDR3: TGTGCCAGCTCACCTGGGACAGGGATTAATGAAAAACTGTTTTTT. The chain combines TRBV18 with TRBJ1-4; 9 nucleotides line up with TRBD1. CDR3 length: 15 residues. V was clipped by 3 bases and J by 4 bases; unmatched bases: 3. Germline V gene data show CDR1 as KGHSH and CDR2 as LQKENI.

The chain combines TRBV7-2 with TRBJ1-6, with D unclear. V was cut by 5 bases and J by 0 bases, with 8 bases left in between. Germline assignment: CDR1 SGHTA and CDR2 FQGNSA. The CDR3 length is 15 residues. This chain's CDR3 is CASSLGGSYNSPLHF. Here the CDR3 DNA reads TGTGCCAGCAGCCTGGGAGGCTCCTATAATTCACCCCTCCACTTT.

The V and J genes are TRBV3-1 (or the pseudogene TRBV3-2) and TRBJ2-6; D remains unclear. V lost 5 bases and J lost 0, with 20 bases in between. CDR3 length: 19 amino acids. Germline V gives CDR1 LGHDT, CDR2 YNNKEL (reference sequence). The CDR3 DNA follows: TGTGCCAGCAGCACCCCCCGCAGGTCCTCAAGCTCTGGGGCCAACGTCCTGACTTTC. Translated: CASSTPRRSSSSGANVLTF.

A remark on this clone: The junction and the germline gene differ at one end; a read error may be behind it. The chain is built from TRBV5-1 and TRBJ2-1; TRBD2 matches at 8 bases. The CDR3 contains 14 residues. Germline loops: CDR1 SGHRS, CDR2 YFSETQ. The CDR3 loop reads CASISGNGYSEQFF. CDR3 bases: TGTGCCAGCATTAGCGGGAACGGCTACAGTGAGCAGTTCTTC.

The V and J genes are TRBV4-3 and TRBJ2-1, with D maybe TRBD2 (7 bases). There are 15 residues in the CDR3. Trimming took 1 base from V and 8 from J, leaving 15 bases between them. Germline V gene data show CDR1 as LGHNA and CDR2 as YSLEER. The CDR3 bases are TGCGCCAGCAGCCAAGGGGAGGGGGTTGGCGATGAGCAGTTCTTC. Its translation: CASSQGEGVGDEQFF.

This sequence joins TRBV7-2 and TRBJ2-3, with D perhaps TRBD1 (5 bases). The V gene lost 2 bases and the J gene lost 4 bases, with 10 bases spanning the gap. Germline CDR1 SGHTA, CDR2 FQGNSA. The CDR3 spans 14 residues. Here the CDR3 DNA reads TGTGCCAGCAGCTTAATTCCAGGGCCAGATACGCAGTATTTT. It yields the protein CASSLIPGPDTQYF.

This clone was picked up a small number of times. The chain combines TRBV4-2 with TRBJ2-5, with D perhaps matching TRBD1 (5 bases). Trimming took 1 base from V and 4 from J, leaving 10 bases between them. Germline lookup yields CDR1 LGHNA and CDR2 YNFKEQ. This CDR3 is built from 14 residues. In DNA form, the CDR3 reads TGTGCCAGCAGCCAAGGCAGGGTTCCAGAGACCCAGTACTTC. Its translation: CASSQGRVPETQYF.

The J gene is TRBJ1-4, the V gene TRBV7-2; possible D gene TRBD1, 5 bases. The germline V and J ends were trimmed by 5 bases and 4 bases, with 20 bases remaining between them. CDR3 length equals 17 residues. Germline loops: CDR1 SGHTA, CDR2 FQGNSA. CDR3 loop: CASSPSSGGGINEKLFF. The CDR3 DNA follows: TGTGCCAGCAGCCCCTCATCTGGGGGAGGGATTAATGAAAAACTGTTTTTT. The whole variable domain, filled in from reference TRBV7-2 and TRBJ1-4, reads GAGVSQSPSNKVTEKGKDVELRCDPISGHTALYWYRQSLGQGLEFLIYFQGNSAPDKSGLPSDRFSAERTGGSVSTLTIQRTQQEDSAVYLCASSPSSGGGINEKLFFGSGTQLSVL.

This chain uses TRBV7-2 with TRBJ2-4; tentative D call: TRBD2 (5 bases). Trimming stripped 2 bases from V and 8 bases from J, with 13 bases between. In germline, CDR1 is SGHTA, CDR2 FQGNSA. The CDR3 sequence is 14 residues long. CDR3 DNA sequence: TGTGCCAGCAGCTTACCCCCGGGATCCGACATTCAGTACTTC. Its translation: CASSLPPGSDIQYF. The variable domain in full, completed from reference TRBV7-2 and TRBJ2-4, reads GAGVSQSPSNKVTEKGKDVELRCDPISGHTALYWYRQSLGQGLEFLIYFQGNSAPDKSGLPSDRFSAERTGGSVSTLTIQRTQQEDSAVYLCASSLPPGSDIQYFGAGTRLSVL.

This chain connects TRBV12-3 or TRBV12-4 to TRBJ2-7; D not certain. Trimming removed 3 bases from V and 2 bases from J, with 5 bases in between. CDR3 length: 12 residues. DNA for the CDR3: TGTGCCAGCAGTTTCGGTCCCTACGAGCAGTACTTC. Encoded protein: CASSFGPYEQYF.

The rearrangement uses TRBV11-1 and TRBJ2-3; tentative D call: TRBD1 (5 bases). V was pared by 1 base and J by 6 bases, with 14 bases between. Germline CDR1 is SGHAT and CDR2 is FQDESV (reference sequence). The CDR3 spans 15 residues. The CDR3 sequence is CASSLVRWGVDTQYF. The DNA of the CDR3 is TGTGCCAGCAGCTTAGTGCGTTGGGGCGTGGATACGCAGTATTTT.

The CDR3 reads CASSHRTTGQMNYGYTF. CDR3 nucleotide sequence: TGCGCCAGCAGCCATCGTACAACTGGACAGATGAACTATGGCTACACCTTC. This rearrangement joins TRBV4-1 to TRBJ1-2; a possible D gene is TRBD1 (6 bases). The CDR3 is made up of 17 amino acids. Germline V gene sequence: CDR1 MGHRA, CDR2 YSYEKL. Trimming took off 3 bases at V and 2 bases at J, with 19 bases between the two ends.

The V and J genes are TRBV21-1 and TRBJ1-1; the D call of TRBD1 is as the table states it, not checked on the DNA. TRBV21-1 is reported as a pseudogene. This CDR3 spans 18 amino acids. The CDR3 spells CASSKARDRGGRVTEAFF. The CDR3 region has the DNA TGTGCCAGCAGCAAAGCGCGGGACAGGGGAGGAAGAGTGACTGAAGCTTTCTTT.

J is TRBJ2-7 and V is TRBV11-2, with a weak D call TRBD2 (5 bases). V was shortened by 2 bases and J by 9 bases, with 23 bases between the two germline ends. The CDR3 consists of 16 residues. CDR1 is SGHAT, CDR2 FQNNGV, per germline. For the CDR3, the DNA is TGTGCCAGCAGCTTAAATGGCCGGACTGCCGCCTTAGGGCAGTACTTC. Residues: CASSLNGRTAALGQYF. The entire variable domain, with the rest obtained from reference TRBV11-2 and TRBJ2-7, is as follows: EAGVAQSPRYKIIEKRQSVAFWCNPISGHATLYWYQQILGQGPKLLIQFQNNGVVDDSQLPKDRFSAERLKGVDSTLKIQPAKLEDSAVYLCASSLNGRTAALGQYFGPGTRLTVT.

This chain links TRBV7-9 with TRBJ2-2; no firm D call. V was clipped by 1 base and J by 2 bases, with 5 bases between them. The CDR3 is 14 residues long. Germline V lookup: CDR1 SEHNR, CDR2 FQNEAQ (reference sequence). CDR3 amino acids: CASSLDRNTGELFF. The CDR3 DNA is TGTGCCAGCAGCTTAGACAGAAACACCGGGGAGCTGTTTTTT. Full variable domain (outside the CDR3, taken from reference TRBV7-9 and TRBJ2-2): DTGVSQNPRHKITKRGQNVTFRCDPISEHNRLYWYRQTLGQGPEFLTYFQNEAQLEKSRLLSDRFSAERPKGSFSTLEIQRTEQGDSAMYLCASSLDRNTGELFFGEGSRLTVL.

The gene calls are TRBV11-1 and TRBJ2-3; TRBD1 matches 9 bases. V trimming: 0 bases; J trimming: 1 base; junction bases outside the gene matches: 5. Germline-derived CDR1 and CDR2 are SGHAT and FQDESV (reference sequence). The CDR3 totals 17 residues. For the CDR3, the DNA is TGTGCCAGCAGCTTAGCCCGCCGGGACAGGGGCACAGATACGCAGTATTTT. Protein product: CASSLARRDRGTDTQYF.

This clone was recorded only once. The same CDR3 arises from other DNA sequences in this sample as well. The genes are TRBV12-5 and TRBJ1-2; D ambiguous. Per germline, CDR1 LGHNT and CDR2 FRNRAP. The CDR3 runs to 13 residues. The V end lost 5 bases, the J end lost 2 bases, and 9 bases lay between the germline ends. The CDR3 here is CASGLGLNYGYTF. For the CDR3, the DNA is TGTGCTAGTGGTCTTGGACTAAACTATGGCTACACCTTC.

This clone was counted ten times or more. Other DNA variants within this sample encode the same CDR3. The gene calls are TRBV19 and TRBJ1-1; 8 bases map to TRBD1. The V and J ends lost 6 bases and 1 base, in that order; junction bases with no gene match: 1. The CDR3 runs 13 residues. In germline, CDR1 is LNHDA, CDR2 SQIVND (reference sequence). CDR3 sequence reads: CASSGQGNTEAFF. DNA for the CDR3: TGTGCCAGTAGCGGACAGGGGAACACTGAAGCTTTCTTT.

The chain is built from TRBV7-6 and TRBJ2-1, with 7 bases identical to TRBD1. The CDR3 totals 16 residues. The trim removed 5 bases at V and 7 bases at J, leaving 14 bases unmatched. The V gene's germline CDR1 is SGHVS and CDR2 FNYEAQ. This CDR3 reads CASSPRRGPVNNEQFF. CDR3 in DNA: TGTGCCAGCAGCCCTCGTAGGGGGCCAGTGAATAATGAGCAGTTCTTC.

The chain couples TRBV20-1 to TRBJ1-1; no firm D call. Germline V gene data show CDR1 as DFQATT and CDR2 as SNEGSKA (reference sequence). The CDR3 extends over 14 amino acids. V shed 3 bases and J shed 1 base, with 12 bases lying between them. CDR3: CSASDPGGNTEAFF. As DNA, the CDR3 is TGCAGTGCTAGTGACCCGGGAGGGAACACTGAAGCTTTCTTT.

V and J are TRBV7-2 and TRBJ1-2, with D perhaps matching TRBD1 (5 bases). V lost 5 bases and J 2 bases, leaving 9 bases between the germline ends. The V gene's germline CDR1 is SGHTA and CDR2 FQGNSA. The CDR3 runs to 13 residues. The CDR3 loop is CASSRTSNYGYTF. CDR3 DNA sequence: TGTGCCAGCAGCCGGACATCCAACTATGGCTACACCTTC.

The chain links TRBV11-2 to TRBJ1-1; 7 bases are shared with TRBD1. V shed 5 bases and J 1 base; nucleotides not matched to a gene: 4. Germline V gives CDR1 SGHAT, CDR2 FQNNGV. The CDR3 has 14 amino acids. The CDR3 is CASSHGTANTEAFF. CDR3 bases: TGTGCCAGCAGCCATGGGACAGCGAACACTGAAGCTTTCTTT.

The rearrangement joins TRBV7-2 to TRBJ1-1, with 7 nucleotides matching TRBD1. The CDR3 consists of 14 residues. Trimming cost V 4 bases and J 1 base; bases outside gene matches: 3. The germline gives CDR1 SGHTA, CDR2 FQGNSA. The CDR3 region has the DNA TGTGCCAGCAGCTCAGGACAGGAGAACACTGAAGCTTTCTTT. Amino acid sequence: CASSSGQENTEAFF.

J is TRBJ2-1 and V is TRBV19, with TRBD2 matching over 13 bases. Germline CDR1 and CDR2: LNHDA and SQIVND (reference sequence). With V trimmed by 4 bases and J by 2 bases, 8 bases remained unmatched. The CDR3 has 18 amino acids. This chain's CDR3 is CASSTGLAGSGPYNEQFF. For the CDR3, the DNA is TGTGCCAGTAGTACGGGACTAGCGGGGAGTGGACCCTACAATGAGCAGTTCTTC. Full variable domain (remainder filled in from reference TRBV19 and TRBJ2-1): DGGITQSPKYLFRKEGQNVTLSCEQNLNHDAMYWYRQDPGQGLRLIYYSQIVNDFQKGDIAEGYSVSREKKESFPLTVTSAQKNPTAFYLCASSTGLAGSGPYNEQFFGPGTRLTVL.

This clone was picked up a small number of times. The chain uses TRBV2 and TRBJ2-7; 10 bases match TRBD2. Germline V gives CDR1 SNHLY, CDR2 FYNNEI. CDR3 length equals 15 residues. The V and J ends lost 3 bases and 2 bases, in that order; junction bases with no gene match: 4. CDR3 protein: CASSDTLAGTYEQYF. In nucleotides, the CDR3 is TGTGCCAGCAGTGATACACTAGCGGGAACCTACGAGCAGTACTTC. The whole variable domain, filled in from reference TRBV2 and TRBJ2-7, reads EPEVTQTPSHQVTQMGQEVILRCVPISNHLYFYWYRQILGQKVEFLVSFYNNEISEKSEIFDDQFSVERPDGSNFTLKIRSTKLEDSAMYFCASSDTLAGTYEQYFGPGTRLTVT.

The chain combines TRBV18 with TRBJ2-1, with a weak D call TRBD2 (6 bases). Germline V gene sequence: CDR1 KGHSH, CDR2 LQKENI. V lost 1 base to trimming and J lost 6 bases, with 10 bases between them. The CDR3 runs to 14 residues. The CDR3: CASSPLGGRNEQFF. The CDR3 nucleotides read TGTGCCAGCTCACCACTAGGAGGGCGCAATGAGCAGTTCTTC.